These T cell receptor beta chains were read from a single sample in a study. TCRdb fed the RT-PCR reads into MiXCR, producing one record per CDR3 protein. The sample has hundreds of thousands of distinct CDR3 sequences, over 12% seen once; the top ten hold 3.6%. Sequencing input: memory CD4+ T cells from blood. The receptor source for this set is a female donor in good health, serving as a healthy control. CDR3s include the opening cysteine and the closing phenylalanine or tryptophan. D genes are given only for firm matches. A row's size may be missing; if present it is once, few, many or a size class.

many	TRBV6-5	TRBJ2-7	TRBD1	CASSYAGTGSYEQYF	TGTGCCAGCAGTTACGCCGGGACAGGTTCTTACGAGCAGTACTTC
many	TRBV5-1	TRBJ2-3	TRBD1	CASKRTGGTDTQYF	TGCGCCAGCAAGAGGACAGGGGGCACAGATACGCAGTATTTT
-	TRBV3-1	TRBJ2-3	-	CVSGLVLSSPDYLEADTQYF	TGTGTTAGTGGTTTGGTACTAAGCTCACCGGACTACTTGGAGGCAGATACGCAGTATTTT
few	TRBV4-3	TRBJ1-6	-	CASSQGAGYNSPLHF	TGCGCCAGCAGCCAGGGGGCTGGCTATAATTCACCCCTCCACTTT
few	TRBV9	TRBJ2-3	-	CASNAGFEDTQYF	TGTGCCAGCAACGCCGGGTTCGAAGATACGCAGTATTTT
many	TRBV15	TRBJ2-1	TRBD2	CATSRDGTSKFF	TGTGCCACCAGCAGGGATGGGACTAGCAAGTTCTTC
-	TRBV28	TRBJ2-3	TRBD1	CASRTGTGFGDTQYF	TGTGCCAGCAGAACCGGGACAGGGTTTGGGGATACGCAGTATTTT
many	TRBV5-1	TRBJ2-5	-	CASSPGTDYQETQYF	TGCGCCAGCAGCCCAGGGACGGACTACCAAGAGACCCAGTACTTC
few	TRBV4-3	TRBJ1-3	-	CASSQDSWSSGNTIYF	TGCGCCAGCAGCCAAGATTCCTGGAGCTCTGGAAACACCATATATTTT
-	TRBV20-1	TRBJ1-3	-	CSARGTGSGNTIYF	TGCAGTGCTAGGGGAACGGGCTCTGGAAACACCATATATTTT
-	TRBV24-1	TRBJ2-3	-	CATSGMGTDTQYF	TGTGCCACCAGTGGAATGGGAACAGATACGCAGTATTTT
-	TRBV5-1	TRBJ2-7	-	CASSLAGLPSYEQYF	TGCGCCAGCAGCTTGGCGGGCCTACCGAGCTACGAGCAGTACTTC
-	TRBV29-1	TRBJ1-1	-	CSVAQPHEAFF	TGCAGCGTTGCCCAGCCACATGAAGCTTTCTTT
many	TRBV29-1	TRBJ2-5	TRBD2	CSARGSGRGETQYF	TGCAGCGCCCGGGGTAGCGGGAGGGGAGAGACCCAGTACTTC
many	TRBV6-5	TRBJ2-7	-	CATTRQYPYEQYF	TGTGCCACTACGCGGCAGTACCCCTACGAGCAGTACTTC
-	TRBV24-1	TRBJ1-5	TRBD1	CATSDSPGTGGNQPQHF	TGTGCCACCAGTGATTCCCCCGGGACAGGGGGGAATCAGCCCCAGCATTTT
many	TRBV29-1	TRBJ2-3	TRBD1	CSVSTTGASTDTQYF	TGCAGCGTTTCCACGACAGGGGCTAGCACAGATACGCAGTATTTT
many	TRBV4-2	TRBJ2-7	-	CASSQPTGTTEQYF	TGTGCCAGCAGCCAACCCACCGGGACCACGGAGCAGTACTTC
many	TRBV20-1	TRBJ1-5	TRBD1	CSATRQGVGSNQPQHF	TGCAGTGCTACTCGGCAGGGGGTCGGAAGCAATCAGCCCCAGCATTTT
-	TRBV20-1	TRBJ2-1	TRBD2	CSAQGGRPYNEQFF	TGCAGTGCCCAGGGCGGGAGGCCCTACAATGAGCAGTTCTTC